This entry features one TCR beta chain sequence. The sample belongs to a study of metastatic and nonmetastatic thyroid tumors. Trimming shortened V by 4 bases and J by 10 bases, and 18 bases separated the two germline ends. Germline CDR1 is SGDLS and CDR2 is YYNGEE. CDR3 length equals 15 residues. TCRdb re-processed the PCR reads through MiXCR. The profile shows around 19,000 clones, 15% of them singletons. Before thyroid surgery, none of the patients had received any treatment. This receptor was taken from a female donor with papillary thyroid cancer or a benign thyroid nodule (not recorded which). Some clones in this sample may be carry-over from other donors' samples. This chain joins TRBV9 and TRBJ1-6, with a weak D call TRBD1 (6 bases). Sequenced input: blood. The CDR3 DNA reads TGTGCCAGCAGCCCCGGGACAACTGGGGGATCACCCCTCCACTTT. Amino acids: CASSPGTTGGSPLHF.